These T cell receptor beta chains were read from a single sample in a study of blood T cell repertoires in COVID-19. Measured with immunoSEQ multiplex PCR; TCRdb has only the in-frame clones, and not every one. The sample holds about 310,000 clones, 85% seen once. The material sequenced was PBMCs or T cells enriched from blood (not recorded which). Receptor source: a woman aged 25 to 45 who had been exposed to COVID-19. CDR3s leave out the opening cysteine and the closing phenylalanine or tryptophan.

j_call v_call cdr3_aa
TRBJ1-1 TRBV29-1 SVVGPGRGRNTEAF
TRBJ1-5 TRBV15 ATSRDPQGSNQPQH
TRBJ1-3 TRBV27 ASRRGSGNTIY
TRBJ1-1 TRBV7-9 ASSEGQMNTEAF
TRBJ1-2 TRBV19 ASTLTDLYGYT
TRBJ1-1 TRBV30 AWTLWTGITEAF
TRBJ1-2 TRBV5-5 ASSPGQEYGYT
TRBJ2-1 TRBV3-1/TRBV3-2 ASSQFYRTSETNEQF
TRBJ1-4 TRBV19 ASSLPGQGILF
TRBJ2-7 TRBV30 AWSVTGLGEQY
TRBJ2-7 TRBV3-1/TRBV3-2 ASSQGAPYYEQY
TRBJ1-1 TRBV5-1 ARTGGKDTEAF
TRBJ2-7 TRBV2 ASNSRATTYEQY
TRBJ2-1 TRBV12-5 ASGWGLNEQF
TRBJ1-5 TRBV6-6 ASSNLGGNDQPQH
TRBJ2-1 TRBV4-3 ASSSGTSGYNEQF
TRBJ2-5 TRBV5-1 ASSLAGGQETQY
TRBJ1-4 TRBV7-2 ASSSGLGTNEKLF
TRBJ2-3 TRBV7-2 ASSLFRERKTDTQY